The 26 T cell receptor beta chains below come from one sample, sequenced in a study of human T cells and chemical hapten exposure. Documented time point: healthy volunteer bleed at 2 weeks. Unfractionated whole blood was the source from which total RNA was extracted. TCRdb reanalysed the RACE reads using MiXCR and keeps one entry per CDR3 protein. Seen here are about 45,000 distinct CDR3 sequences, over 3.5% observed once, and the top ten hold about 1.6%. The sequenced material came from whole blood. These receptors were obtained from a female donor in good health. Some clones in this sample may be carry-over from other donors' samples.

Remarks on this clonotype: This may stem from a read error, because a much larger clone lies one nucleotide away. The genes are TRBV6-4 and TRBJ2-1; D possibly corresponds to TRBD1 (5 bases). Germline CDR1 and CDR2: MRHNA and SNTAGT. V was trimmed by 6 bases and J by 0 bases, leaving 12 bases between them. This CDR3 spans 15 amino acids. The CDR3 spells CASSPSRGSYNEQFF. Here the CDR3 DNA reads TGTGCCAGCAGCCCCTCAAGGGGCTCCTACAATGAGCAGTTCTTC.

About this clonotype: Germline is not matched at one junction end, which may reflect a read error. The J gene is TRBJ2-1, the V gene TRBV24-1; 8 bases map to TRBD2. This CDR3 is 13 amino acids long. The germline CDR1 and CDR2 sequences are KGHDR and SFDVKD. The CDR3 coding sequence is TGTGCCATTGCAGCGGGGGTATACAATGAGCAGTTCTTT. This encodes CAIAAGVYNEQFF.

This clonotype appeared many times. The chain combines TRBV6-2 or TRBV6-3 with TRBJ1-1; 7 positions agree with TRBD1. Germline CDR1 MNHEY, CDR2 SVGEGT. CDR3 length: 13 amino acids. Trimming took 2 bases from V and 5 from J; bases not matched to a gene: 2. CDR3 in amino acids: CASSYRQGTEAFF. The CDR3 nucleotides are TGTGCCAGCAGTTACCGACAGGGTACTGAAGCTTTCTTT.

This clonotype showed up many times. Here the CDR3 DNA reads TGCAGTGCTAGAGATGAATTCCGGGACAGGGTCCACGAGCAGTACTTC. Translating it yields CSARDEFRDRVHEQYF. The J gene is TRBJ2-7, the V gene TRBV20-1; 9 positions agree with TRBD1. The ends lost 0 bases at V and 5 bases at J; junction bases unmatched: 11. This CDR3 has 16 residues. Germline CDR1 is DFQATT and CDR2 is SNEGSKA (reference sequence).

This clonotype showed up many times. The chain combines TRBV5-8 with TRBJ1-1, with D unclear. The germline V gene encodes CDR1 SGHTS and CDR2 YDEGEE. Trimming took 1 base from V and 0 from J, leaving 13 bases between them. CDR3 length equals 16 residues. The CDR3, as DNA: TGTGCCAGCAGCTTGAGGGTTGAACTTTTGAACACTGAAGCTTTCTTT. Amino acids: CASSLRVELLNTEAFF.

This clonotype showed up many times. For the CDR3, the DNA is TGTGCCAGCACCCCGGACAGGTCGAACTATGGCTACACCTTC. As protein: CASTPDRSNYGYTF. The chain employs TRBV25-1 and TRBJ1-2; 7 nucleotides line up with TRBD1. V lost 7 bases, J lost 2 bases, and 7 bases stayed unmatched. This CDR3 has 14 residues. Germline CDR1 reads MGHDK; CDR2 reads SYGVNS.

The sample holds a few counts of this clonotype. The chain recombines TRBV12-3 or TRBV12-4 with TRBJ1-3; 7 bases match TRBD1. The CDR3 extends over 18 amino acids. The trim removed 1 base at V and 0 bases at J, leaving 9 bases unmatched. The CDR3 here is CASSLGNRGLSSGNTIYF. For the CDR3, the DNA is TGTGCCAGCAGTTTAGGAAACAGGGGCCTCAGCTCTGGAAACACCATATATTTT.

This clonotype was recorded at least ten times. This chain connects TRBV6-5 to TRBJ2-2; 7 bases align to TRBD2. This CDR3 spans 15 amino acids. Germline V gives CDR1 MNHEY, CDR2 SVGAGI. V trimming: 8 bases; J trimming: 5 bases; junction bases outside the gene matches: 11. The CDR3 DNA follows: TGTGCCAGCTCCCTTCGGGGGGATCGGACCGGGGAGCTGTTTTTT. Protein: CASSLRGDRTGELFF.

This clonotype has a count of ten or more. The V and J genes are TRBV5-6 and TRBJ1-2; maybe TRBD1 (5 bases). With 3 bases removed from V and 8 bases from J, the gap between germline ends came to 23 bases. Germline CDR1 is SGHDT and CDR2 is YYEEEE. This CDR3 region has 16 residues. The CDR3: CASSSRYTPREGGYTF. CDR3 nucleotides: TGTGCCAGCAGCTCCCGGTACACCCCACGCGAGGGGGGCTACACCTTC.

As to this clonotype: A much larger clone sits a single nucleotide away, making a read error possible. The chain recombines TRBV7-8 with TRBJ1-5; D is unresolved. The CDR3 is 13 residues long. Germline-derived CDR1 and CDR2 are SGHVS and FQNEAQ. CDR3 in DNA: TGTGCCAGCAGCTTAGTCCTCAATCAGCCCCAGAATTTT. Amino acids: CASSLVLNQPQNF.

This clonotype was counted many times. The chain combines TRBV20-1 with TRBJ2-5; 9 bases align to TRBD2. Germline CDR1 is DFQATT and CDR2 is SNEGSKA (reference sequence). The CDR3 length is 16 residues. V dropped 6 bases and J dropped 5; count of bases not matched to a gene: 16. CDR3 coding DNA: TGCAGTGCCCCCAAGGGCCCCGCGGGGGGGCGTGAGACCCAGTACTTC. This gives the protein CSAPKGPAGGRETQYF.

This clonotype appeared many times. The chain carries TRBV6-5 and TRBJ1-2, with unresolved D. The V end was cut by 2 bases, the J end by 3 bases, with 7 bases between. The germline V gene encodes CDR1 MNHEY and CDR2 SVGAGI. CDR3 length: 13 residues. CDR3 nucleotides: TGTGCCAGCAGTTACAGCGGACACTATGGCTACACCTTC. Protein sequence: CASSYSGHYGYTF.

This clonotype has at least ten counts. V usage is TRBV4-3 and J usage is TRBJ2-5, with D hard to call. V was clipped by 1 base and J by 7 bases, with 4 bases between them. CDR3 length: 11 residues. The V gene's germline CDR1 is LGHNA and CDR2 YSLEER. CDR3 sequence: CASSQAGTQYF. In DNA, the CDR3 is TGCGCCAGCAGCCAAGCGGGGACCCAGTACTTC.

This clonotype was detected only a few times. The chain links TRBV7-9 to TRBJ1-4, with D unresolved. Germline CDR1 SEHNR, CDR2 FQNEAQ (reference sequence). Between the trimmed V and J ends, which lost 2 bases and 3 bases, there was a span of 10 bases. This CDR3 spans 15 amino acids. The chain's CDR3 is CASSLIFESNEKLFF. In nucleotides, the CDR3 is TGTGCCAGCAGCTTAATCTTCGAATCTAATGAAAAACTGTTTTTT.

Many counts were recorded for this clonotype. This rearrangement joins TRBV3-1 to TRBJ1-1; possibly TRBD1 for D (5 bases). Germline V gives CDR1 LGHDT, CDR2 YNNKEL (reference sequence). The CDR3 consists of 15 residues. V was shortened by 8 bases and J by 0 bases, with 16 bases between the two germline ends. This chain's CDR3 is CASVPSDSMNTEAFF. CDR3 sequence (DNA): TGTGCCAGCGTCCCCTCCGACAGCATGAACACTGAAGCTTTCTTT.

This clonotype was observed many times. The gene calls are TRBV20-1 and TRBJ2-7; D might be TRBD1 (5 bases). CDR3 length: 13 amino acids. Germline assignment: CDR1 DFQATT and CDR2 SNEGSKA (reference sequence). V was trimmed by 7 bases and J by 4 bases, leaving 17 bases between them. As DNA, the CDR3 is TGCAGTGTCCAAAAAAGGGGTGTATACGAGCAGTACTTC. Its protein is CSVQKRGVYEQYF.

This clonotype was observed many times. J is TRBJ2-1 and V is TRBV6-6; D unresolved. The CDR3 is 12 amino acids. In germline, CDR1 is MNHNY, CDR2 SVGAGI (reference sequence). Trimming left V 6 bases short and J 6 bases short, with 9 bases between. The DNA for the CDR3 is TGTGCCAGCAGGGCCCCCCCCAATGAGCAGTTCTTC. Translating it yields CASRAPPNEQFF.

CDR3 sequence (DNA): TGTGCCAGCAGTTCCTTGTGGGGATTGCAGTACTTC. Translation: CASSSLWGLQYF. The chain joins TRBV6-6 to TRBJ2-4; D gene uncertain. The germline V and J ends were trimmed by 4 bases and 13 bases, with 14 bases remaining between them. The germline V gene encodes CDR1 MNHNY and CDR2 SVGAGI (reference sequence). This CDR3 is built from 12 residues.

This clonotype was found many times. In DNA, the CDR3 is TGTGCCAGCAGCCTCAGCGAAAGCACAGATACGCAGTATTTT. It encodes CASSLSESTDTQYF. V usage is TRBV7-8 and J usage is TRBJ2-3; D unresolved. Trimming took off 5 bases at V and 0 bases at J, with 9 bases between the two ends. The CDR3 runs 14 residues. The germline CDR1 and CDR2 sequences are SGHVS and FQNEAQ.

Comment on this clonotype: This could be a read error, since a much larger clone is one nucleotide away. Here the CDR3 reads CVSSPLGRDRQPQHF. In DNA form, the CDR3 reads TGCGTCAGCAGCCCGCTCGGCAGAGATCGCCAGCCCCAGCATTTT. V and J are TRBV5-1 and TRBJ1-5; D call uncertain. The CDR3 sequence is 15 residues long. CDR1 SGHRS and CDR2 YFSETQ come from the germline V gene.

This clonotype was seen only a few times. The chain carries TRBV28 and TRBJ2-7; unclear D gene. The CDR3 is 10 residues long. CDR1 and CDR2 from the germline V gene are MDHEN and SYDVKM. Trimming shortened V by 11 bases and J by 3 bases, and 8 bases separated the two germline ends. This CDR3 reads CAAGRYEQYF. The CDR3 DNA reads as TGTGCCGCCGGACGCTACGAGCAGTACTTC.

In its sample, this clonotype was seen many times. This chain connects TRBV18 to TRBJ1-1; D may be TRBD1 (6 bases). V gave up 6 bases and J gave up 5 bases, with 16 bases separating them. The V gene's germline CDR1 is KGHSH and CDR2 LQKENI. This CDR3 has 14 amino acids. CDR3 coding DNA: TGTGCCAGCTCCCAACGGTGGGGGCGGACTGAAGCTTTCTTT. This translates into CASSQRWGRTEAFF.

The table lists this clonotype with many counts. The CDR3 is CAIKPADTQYF. The CDR3, as DNA: TGTGCCATCAAACCGGCAGATACGCAGTATTTT. This sequence joins TRBV10-3 and TRBJ2-3; no firm D call. CDR1 and CDR2 (germline): ENHRY, SYGVKD. The V end lost 7 bases, the J end lost 4 bases, and 6 bases lay between the germline ends. The CDR3 is 11 amino acids.

The chain couples TRBV7-9 to TRBJ2-3; weak D call: TRBD2 (5 bases). This CDR3 has 13 amino acids. Trimming removed 5 bases at V and 1 base at J, with 7 bases between. Germline CDR1 SEHNR, CDR2 FQNEAQ (reference sequence). CDR3 coding DNA: TGTGCCAGCAGCACTAGGGGCACAGATACGCAGTATTTT. Protein sequence: CASSTRGTDTQYF.

This clonotype has at least ten counts. This CDR3 reads CASSQEGLAGGSGTDTQYF. DNA of the CDR3: TGCGCCAGCAGCCAAGAGGGACTAGCGGGGGGGTCGGGCACAGATACGCAGTATTTT. The V gene is TRBV4-3, the J gene TRBJ2-3; TRBD2 matches at 16 bases. Germline CDR1 is LGHNA and CDR2 is YSLEER. The CDR3 sequence is 19 residues long. V was pared by 0 bases and J by 1 base, with 4 bases of the junction left unmatched.

The table lists this clonotype with many counts. Germline and junction disagree at one end, which may indicate a read error. The chain links TRBV19 to TRBJ2-1, with D hard to call. The CDR3 runs to 17 residues. Germline V gives CDR1 LNHDA, CDR2 SQIVND (reference sequence). This CDR3 reads CASSLDGPPSSYNEQFF. The DNA of the CDR3 is TGTGCCAGTAGTTTAGACGGGCCCCCGAGCTCCTACAATGAGCAGTTCTTC.